This T cell receptor (beta chain) came from a study of identifying expanded T cells in peripheral blood. Some clones are missing from TCRdb's copy, which holds only in-frame ones; the method was immunoSEQ multiplex PCR. The sample contains around 70,000 clones, almost 90% of which appear only once. Collection occurred without any documented infections or immune events in donors. CDR3 length: 13 amino acids. Germline CDR1 SGDLS, CDR2 YYNGEE. V lost 3 bases to trimming and J lost 1 base, with 7 bases between them. The chain has TRBV9 and TRBJ1-1; D remains unclear. Sequenced: blood. This clonotype was sampled from a person aged 18 to 75 in good health. The CDR3 sequence: CASSASSNTEAFF. CDR3 in DNA: TGTGCCAGCAGCGCCAGCTCGAACACTGAAGCTTTCTTT. The complete variable domain, with remaining parts taken from reference TRBV9 and TRBJ1-1, reads DSGVTQTPKHLITATGQRVTLRCSPRSGDLSVYWYQQSLDQGLQFLIQYYNGEERAKGNILERFSAQQFPDLHSELNLSSLELGDSALYFCASSASSNTEAFFGQGTRLTVV.